This entry lists 23 T cell receptor beta chains sequenced from one sample in a study of T-cell reconstitution after alpha-beta-depleted transplantation in children. Preparation of the TCRbeta library involved a method that used unique molecular identifiers. TCRdb used MiXCR to reprocess the PCR reads, holding one entry per CDR3 protein. The sample yields 500,000 to 650,000 distinct CDR3 sequences, 10% to 15% seen once. The material sequenced was PBMCs, mostly from graft donor cells, taken 360 days after TCRalphabeta/CD19-depleted stem cell transplant. The receptors come from a male patient aged 10-17 years who had a stem cell transplant for acute myeloid leukemia, so the T cells may come from the graft donor.

This clonotype was found many times. This chain joins TRBV12-3 or TRBV12-4 and TRBJ2-7; 11 nucleotides align to TRBD2. J lost 6 bases, V lost 5 bases, and 9 bases had no gene match. The CDR3 is made up of 15 amino acids. The CDR3 loop is CASSPTSGATSEQYF. In DNA form, the CDR3 reads TGTGCCAGCAGTCCGACTAGCGGGGCGACCTCCGAGCAGTACTTC.

This clonotype has a count of ten or more. This rearrangement joins TRBV28 to TRBJ2-1; 7 bases are shared with TRBD2. Germline CDR1 MDHEN, CDR2 SYDVKM. This CDR3 region has 14 residues. The V segment lost 5 bases and the J segment 8 bases; nucleotides outside the gene matches: 9. CDR3 protein: CASSGWGLLDEQFF. The CDR3 nucleotides are TGTGCCAGCAGTGGTTGGGGACTACTGGATGAGCAGTTCTTC.

A few counts support this clonotype. The chain carries TRBV4-1 and TRBJ2-3; 7 nucleotides agree with TRBD2. V lost 4 bases, J lost 2 bases, and 9 bases stayed unmatched. Germline values: CDR1 MGHRA, CDR2 YSYEKL. The CDR3 loop spans 16 amino acids. CDR3 sequence: CASSRISGLPTDTQYF. The CDR3 nucleotides are TGCGCCAGCAGCCGAATTAGCGGGCTTCCCACAGATACGCAGTATTTT.

The chain employs TRBV30 and TRBJ2-7; D remains ambiguous. Germline V gives CDR1 GTSNPN, CDR2 SVGIG (reference sequence). The CDR3 length is 16 residues. Trimming cost V 3 bases and J 0 bases, with 18 bases left between them. The CDR3 DNA reads TGTGCCTGGAGCGAGAATGGCTATTCCCTCTCCTACGAGCAGTACTTC. It yields the protein CAWSENGYSLSYEQYF.

V and J are TRBV19 and TRBJ2-1; 9 bases fit TRBD1. Germline loops: CDR1 LNHDA, CDR2 SQIVND (reference sequence). V lost 1 base, J lost 8 bases, and 12 bases stayed unmatched. CDR3 size: 17 residues. The CDR3 nucleotides are TGTGCCAGTAGTATAGGTGCGTGGGGACAGGGAAAATATGAGCAGTTCTTC. Its protein product is CASSIGAWGQGKYEQFF.

The CDR3 here is CASSLEATGSPRFKLFF. DNA for the CDR3: TGTGCCAGCAGCTTAGAAGCGACAGGCAGCCCAAGGTTTAAACTGTTTTTT. This chain joins TRBV7-9 and TRBJ1-4, with D perhaps TRBD1 (6 bases). V was cut by 1 base and J by 11 bases, with 23 bases left in between. The CDR3 loop spans 17 amino acids. Germline CDR1 and CDR2: SEHNR and FQNEAQ (reference sequence).

This clonotype was counted many times. This chain uses TRBV12-3 or TRBV12-4 with TRBJ2-1; TRBD2 matches at 8 bases. V lost 0 bases to trimming and J lost 7 bases; unmatched junction nucleotides: 5. The CDR3 extends over 15 amino acids. The CDR3 spells CASSLAGLVMNEQFF. Here the CDR3 DNA reads TGTGCCAGCAGTTTAGCGGGACTAGTTATGAATGAGCAGTTCTTC.

The chain joins TRBV27 to TRBJ2-7, with a tentative D call TRBD1 (5 bases). The CDR3 length is 12 residues. V dropped 6 bases and J dropped 0 bases, with 6 bases sitting between them. The V gene's germline CDR1 is MNHEY and CDR2 SMNVEV (reference sequence). The CDR3 coding sequence is TGTGCCAGCAGGACAGACTCCTACGAGCAGTACTTC. Its protein product is CASRTDSYEQYF.

The chain joins TRBV20-1 to TRBJ2-1; D is possibly TRBD2 (5 bases). This CDR3 is built from 15 residues. V was cut by 0 bases and J by 2 bases, with 11 bases left in between. Germline V gene sequence: CDR1 DFQATT, CDR2 SNEGSKA (reference sequence). CDR3 DNA sequence: TGCAGTGCTAGAGATTTCGAGGGAGCCTACAATGAGCAGTTCTTC. Translating it yields CSARDFEGAYNEQFF.

This clonotype was seen only a few times. The J gene is TRBJ1-5, the V gene TRBV7-9; D is uncertain. CDR3 size: 14 residues. Deletions cut 2 bases from V and 4 bases from J, with 9 bases between. CDR1 and CDR2 from the germline V gene are SEHNR and FQNEAQ (reference sequence). CDR3 amino acids: CASSLKGPNQPQHF. CDR3 nucleotide sequence: TGTGCCAGCAGCTTAAAAGGGCCTAATCAGCCCCAGCATTTT.

The sample holds a few counts of this clonotype. The J gene is TRBJ2-5, the V gene TRBV15; D not certain. Germline V lookup: CDR1 LNHNV, CDR2 YYDKDF (reference sequence). Trimming removed 3 bases from V and 11 bases from J, with 22 bases in between. The CDR3 has 15 residues. The CDR3 sequence: CATSRAAPLKRSQYF. The CDR3, as DNA: TGTGCCACCAGCAGGGCCGCGCCCCTAAAGAGGTCACAGTACTTC.

The chain has TRBV4-2 and TRBJ1-3; 7 nucleotides match TRBD1. The CDR3 spans 18 residues. Germline CDR1 reads LGHNA; CDR2 reads YNFKEQ. V was clipped by 1 base and J by 7 bases; unmatched bases: 16. The CDR3 loop is CASSQALRQGIGGNTIYF. CDR3 in DNA: TGTGCCAGCAGCCAAGCTTTAAGACAGGGAATAGGAGGGAACACCATATATTTT.

This clonotype was observed a handful of times. This chain links TRBV7-9 with TRBJ2-6; D remains ambiguous. CDR1 is SEHNR and CDR2 is FQNEAQ in the germline V gene (reference sequence). V was pared by 4 bases and J by 0 bases, with 7 bases between. The CDR3 is made up of 15 amino acids. The CDR3 DNA follows: TGTGCCAGCAGCTCGGTTCTCTCTGGGGCCAACGTCCTGACTTTC. This encodes CASSSVLSGANVLTF.

The gene calls are TRBV20-1 and TRBJ2-7; 7 bases fit TRBD2. V trimming: 2 bases; J trimming: 2 bases; junction bases outside the gene matches: 15. Germline assignment: CDR1 DFQATT and CDR2 SNEGSKA (reference sequence). There are 17 residues in the CDR3. As DNA, the CDR3 is TGCAGTGCTAGACGGGGGAGGGCCAGGATAAATCCCTACGAGCAGTACTTC. Amino acid sequence: CSARRGRARINPYEQYF.

The chain joins TRBV12-3 or TRBV12-4 to TRBJ2-3; D unresolved. Trimming stripped 6 bases from V and 4 bases from J, with 11 bases between. This CDR3 has 13 residues. CDR3 coding DNA: TGTGCCAGCAGCCTTAGACGACCAGATACGCAGTATTTT. It is translated as CASSLRRPDTQYF.

This clonotype was detected a few times. The rearrangement joins TRBV20-1 to TRBJ2-2, with D perhaps given as TRBD1 or TRBD2 (5 bases each). V lost 0 bases and J lost 2, with 13 bases in between. Per germline, CDR1 DFQATT and CDR2 SNEGSKA (reference sequence). This CDR3 is 16 amino acids long. CDR3 bases: TGCAGTGCTAGAGATCAAGGGACGGGTAACACCGGGGAGCTGTTTTTT. This gives the protein CSARDQGTGNTGELFF.

The sample holds a few counts of this clonotype. The chain links TRBV6-5 to TRBJ2-3; 8 bases align to TRBD2. In germline, CDR1 is MNHEY, CDR2 SVGAGI. Losses at the gene ends were 0 bases for V and 6 bases for J; bases not matched to a gene: 5. The CDR3 consists of 15 residues. DNA for the CDR3: TGTGCCAGCAGTTACTCGGTCGGGAGGGGCGATACGCAGTATTTT. Protein product: CASSYSVGRGDTQYF.

The V gene is TRBV4-2, the J gene TRBJ2-7; 7 nucleotides agree with TRBD2. The CDR3 totals 15 residues. Germline V CDR1 and CDR2: LGHNA, YNFKEQ. V lost 0 bases and J lost 6; bases outside the gene matches: 8. Written as DNA, the CDR3 is TGTGCCAGCAGCCAAGATCGACGCGGGAGCAGCGAGCAGTACTTC. Residues: CASSQDRRGSSEQYF.

The chain uses TRBV30 and TRBJ1-1; the D gene is possibly TRBD1 (5 bases). The CDR3 loop spans 13 amino acids. Trimming shortened V by 5 bases and J by 7 bases, and 17 bases separated the two germline ends. Germline V gives CDR1 GTSNPN, CDR2 SVGIG (reference sequence). The CDR3 sequence is CAWSDRIGIEAFF. CDR3 DNA: TGTGCCTGGTCCGACAGAATCGGGATTGAAGCTTTCTTT. Drawing the rest from reference TRBV30 and TRBJ1-1, the complete variable domain is SQTIHQWPATLVQPVGSPLSLECTVEGTSNPNLYWYRQAAGRGLQLLFYSVGIGQISSEVPQNLSASRPQDRQFILSSKKLLLSDSGFYLCAWSDRIGIEAFFGQGTRLTVV.

This clonotype was seen ten or more times. The J gene is TRBJ2-1, the V gene TRBV4-2; 9 nucleotides match TRBD2. The V segment lost 1 base and the J segment 7 bases; nucleotides outside the gene matches: 8. From germline, CDR1 is LGHNA and CDR2 YNFKEQ. This CDR3 region has 16 residues. The CDR3 DNA reads as TGTGCCAGCAGCCAAGTGACTAGCGGTTCCTGGAATGAGCAGTTCTTC. This sequence encodes CASSQVTSGSWNEQFF.

This clonotype was counted only a few times. The chain recombines TRBV3-1 with TRBJ2-3; 9 bases are a match to TRBD2. This CDR3 region has 15 residues. Germline-derived CDR1 and CDR2 are LGHDT and YNNKEL (reference sequence). Losses at the gene ends were 1 base for V and 1 base for J; bases not matched to a gene: 0. CDR3 sequence reads: CASSQGTSGTDTQYF. CDR3 DNA sequence: TGTGCCAGCAGCCAAGGGACTAGCGGCACAGATACGCAGTATTTT.

The CDR3 is CASSRRGQGDEKLFF. Written as DNA, the CDR3 is TGTGCCAGCAGCAGACGAGGACAGGGAGATGAAAAACTGTTTTTT. The chain couples TRBV4-2 to TRBJ1-4; 8 bases fit TRBD1. Germline V gene data show CDR1 as LGHNA and CDR2 as YNFKEQ. V was pared by 5 bases and J by 6 bases, with 8 bases of the junction left unmatched. CDR3 length equals 15 residues.

The V gene is TRBV27, the J gene TRBJ2-7, with D possibly matching TRBD1 (5 bases). This CDR3 has 15 amino acids. Trimming cost V 2 bases and J 7 bases, with 18 bases left between them. The germline gives CDR1 MNHEY, CDR2 SMNVEV (reference sequence). The CDR3 loop reads CASSLKGRALQEQYF. The CDR3 DNA is TGTGCCAGCAGTTTAAAAGGCAGGGCCCTCCAGGAGCAGTACTTC.